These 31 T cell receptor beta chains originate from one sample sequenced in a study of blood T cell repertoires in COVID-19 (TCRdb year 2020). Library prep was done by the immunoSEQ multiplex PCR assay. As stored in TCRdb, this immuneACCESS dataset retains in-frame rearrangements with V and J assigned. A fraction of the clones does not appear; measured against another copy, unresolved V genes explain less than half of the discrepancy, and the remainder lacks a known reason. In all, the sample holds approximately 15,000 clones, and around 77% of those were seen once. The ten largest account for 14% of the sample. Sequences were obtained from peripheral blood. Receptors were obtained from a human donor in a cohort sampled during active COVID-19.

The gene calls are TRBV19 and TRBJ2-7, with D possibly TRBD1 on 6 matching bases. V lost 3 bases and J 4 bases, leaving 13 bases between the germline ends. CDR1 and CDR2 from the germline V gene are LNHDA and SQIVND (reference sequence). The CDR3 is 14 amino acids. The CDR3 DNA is TGTGCCAGTAGTATCATGTGGGGGCCGTACGAGCAGTACTTC. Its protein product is CASSIMWGPYEQYF.

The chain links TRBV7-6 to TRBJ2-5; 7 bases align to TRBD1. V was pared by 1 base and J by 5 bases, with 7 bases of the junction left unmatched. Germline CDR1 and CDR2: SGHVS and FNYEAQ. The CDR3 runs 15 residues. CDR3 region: CASSLEAGGGETQYF. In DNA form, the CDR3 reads TGTGCCAGCAGCTTAGAGGCAGGGGGTGGGGAGACCCAGTACTTC.

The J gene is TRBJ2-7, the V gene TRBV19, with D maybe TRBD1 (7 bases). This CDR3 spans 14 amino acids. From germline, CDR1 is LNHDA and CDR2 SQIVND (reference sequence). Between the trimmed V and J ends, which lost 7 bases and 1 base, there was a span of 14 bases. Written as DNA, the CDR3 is TGTGCCAGTAAGGGCCAGGGGGGATCCTACGAGCAGTACTTC. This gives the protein CASKGQGGSYEQYF.

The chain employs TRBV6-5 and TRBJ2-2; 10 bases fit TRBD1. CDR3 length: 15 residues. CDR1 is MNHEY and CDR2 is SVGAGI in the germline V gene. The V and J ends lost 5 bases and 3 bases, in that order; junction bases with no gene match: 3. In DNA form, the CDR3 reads TGTGCCAGCAGTCCGGGACAGGGGTACACCGGGGAGCTGTTTTTT. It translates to CASSPGQGYTGELFF.

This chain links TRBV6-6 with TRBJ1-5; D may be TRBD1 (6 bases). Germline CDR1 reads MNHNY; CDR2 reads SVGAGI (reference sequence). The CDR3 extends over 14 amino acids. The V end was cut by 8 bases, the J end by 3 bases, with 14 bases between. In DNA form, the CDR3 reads TGTGCCAGCCAGAGGACAGCCTTCAATCAGCCCCAGCATTTT. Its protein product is CASQRTAFNQPQHF.

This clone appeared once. Written as DNA, the CDR3 is TGCAGTGCTGTCAGGGTTACCGAAGCTTTCTTT. It translates to CSAVRVTEAFF. The rearrangement joins TRBV20-1 to TRBJ1-1, with a tentative D call TRBD1 (5 bases). There are 11 residues in the CDR3. Trimming stripped 5 bases from V and 8 bases from J, with 12 bases between. Germline CDR1 and CDR2: DFQATT and SNEGSKA (reference sequence).

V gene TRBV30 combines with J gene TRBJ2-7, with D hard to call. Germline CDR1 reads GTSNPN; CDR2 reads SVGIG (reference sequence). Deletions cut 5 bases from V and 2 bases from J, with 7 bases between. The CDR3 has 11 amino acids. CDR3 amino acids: CAWGSTYEQYF. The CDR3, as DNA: TGTGCCTGGGGCAGTACCTACGAGCAGTACTTC.

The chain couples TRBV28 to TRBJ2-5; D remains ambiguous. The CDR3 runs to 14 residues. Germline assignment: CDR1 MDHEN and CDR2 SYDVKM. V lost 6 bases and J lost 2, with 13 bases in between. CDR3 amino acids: CASRGFQVQETQYF. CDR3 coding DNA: TGTGCCAGCAGAGGCTTTCAGGTACAAGAGACCCAGTACTTC.

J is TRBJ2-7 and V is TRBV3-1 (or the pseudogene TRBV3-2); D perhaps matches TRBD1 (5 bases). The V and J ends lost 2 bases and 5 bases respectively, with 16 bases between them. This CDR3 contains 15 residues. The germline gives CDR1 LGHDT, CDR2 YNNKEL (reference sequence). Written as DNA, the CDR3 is TGTGCCAGCAGCCAACGACCTTTGACAGCCCACGAGCAGTACTTC. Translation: CASSQRPLTAHEQYF.

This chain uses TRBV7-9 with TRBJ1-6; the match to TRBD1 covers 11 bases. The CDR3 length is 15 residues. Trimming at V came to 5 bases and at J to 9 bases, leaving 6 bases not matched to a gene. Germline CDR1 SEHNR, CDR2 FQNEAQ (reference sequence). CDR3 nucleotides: TGTGCCAGCAGCCCGTGGGACAGGGGGTTTTCACCCCTCCACTTT. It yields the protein CASSPWDRGFSPLHF.

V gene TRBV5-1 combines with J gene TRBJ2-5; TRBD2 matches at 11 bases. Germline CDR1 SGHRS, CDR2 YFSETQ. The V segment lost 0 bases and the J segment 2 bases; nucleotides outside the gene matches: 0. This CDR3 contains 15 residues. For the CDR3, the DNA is TGCGCCAGCAGCTTGGGACTAGCGGGACAAGAGACCCAGTACTTC. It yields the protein CASSLGLAGQETQYF.

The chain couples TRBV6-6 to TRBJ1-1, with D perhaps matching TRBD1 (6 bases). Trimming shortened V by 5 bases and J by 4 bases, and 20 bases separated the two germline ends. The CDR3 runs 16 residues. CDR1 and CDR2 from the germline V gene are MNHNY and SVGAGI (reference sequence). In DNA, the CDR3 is TGTGCCAGCAGTACCGGGGAGGGGGGGCGGCGCACTGAAGCTTTCTTT. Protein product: CASSTGEGGRRTEAFF.

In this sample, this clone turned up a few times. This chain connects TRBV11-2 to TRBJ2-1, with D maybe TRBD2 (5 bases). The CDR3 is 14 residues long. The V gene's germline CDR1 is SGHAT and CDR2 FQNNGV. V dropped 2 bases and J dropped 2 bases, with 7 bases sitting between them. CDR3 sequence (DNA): TGTGCCAGCAGCTTATCCGGGACCTACAATGAGCAGTTCTTC. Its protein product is CASSLSGTYNEQFF.

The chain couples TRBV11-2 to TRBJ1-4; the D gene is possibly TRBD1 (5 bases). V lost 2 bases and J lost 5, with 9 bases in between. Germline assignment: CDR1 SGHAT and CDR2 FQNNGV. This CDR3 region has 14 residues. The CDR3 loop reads CASSLNRLNEKLFF. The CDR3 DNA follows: TGTGCCAGCAGCTTAAACAGGCTCAATGAAAAACTGTTTTTT.

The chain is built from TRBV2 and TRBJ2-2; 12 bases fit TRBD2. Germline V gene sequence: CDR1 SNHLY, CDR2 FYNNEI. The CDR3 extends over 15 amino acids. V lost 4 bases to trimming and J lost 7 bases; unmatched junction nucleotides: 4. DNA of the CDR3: TGTGCCAGCAGTGGACTAGCGGGAGCGGACGGGGAGCTGTTTTTT. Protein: CASSGLAGADGELFF.

CDR3 DNA: TGTGCCAGTAGTAGGCCTAGCGGGAGGTCCACCGGGGAGCTGTTTTTT. It is translated as CASSRPSGRSTGELFF. The chain carries TRBV19 and TRBJ2-2; 11 bases are shared with TRBD2. Germline CDR1 is LNHDA and CDR2 is SQIVND (reference sequence). The ends lost 4 bases at V and 4 bases at J; junction bases unmatched: 5. This CDR3 comprises 16 residues.

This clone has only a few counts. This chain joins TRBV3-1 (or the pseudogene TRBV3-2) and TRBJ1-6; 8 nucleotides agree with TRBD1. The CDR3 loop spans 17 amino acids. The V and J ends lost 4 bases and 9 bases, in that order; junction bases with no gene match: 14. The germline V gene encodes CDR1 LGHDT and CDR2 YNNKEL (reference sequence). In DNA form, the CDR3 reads TGTGCCAGCAGCCCGAGACAGGGGAGGTCAATCGGTTCACCCCTCCACTTT. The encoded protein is CASSPRQGRSIGSPLHF.

The CDR3 here is CASSPTGTPNRDTQYF. The DNA for the CDR3 is TGCGCCAGCAGCCCCACAGGGACCCCTAACAGAGATACGCAGTATTTT. The gene calls are TRBV5-1 and TRBJ2-3; maybe TRBD1 (6 bases). CDR3 length: 16 amino acids. The germline V gene encodes CDR1 SGHRS and CDR2 YFSETQ. Deletions cut 4 bases from V and 5 bases from J, with 20 bases between.

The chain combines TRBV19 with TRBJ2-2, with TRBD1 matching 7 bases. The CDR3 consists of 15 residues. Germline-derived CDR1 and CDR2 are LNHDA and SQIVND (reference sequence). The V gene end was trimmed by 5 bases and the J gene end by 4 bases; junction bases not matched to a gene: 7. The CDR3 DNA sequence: TGTGCCAGTAGTGATAGGGGGCTAGGCACCGGGGAGCTGTTTTTT. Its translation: CASSDRGLGTGELFF.

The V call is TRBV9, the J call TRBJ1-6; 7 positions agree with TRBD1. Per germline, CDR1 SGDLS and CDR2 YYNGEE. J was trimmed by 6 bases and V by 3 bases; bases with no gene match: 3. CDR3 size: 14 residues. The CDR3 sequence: CASSAGTANSPLHF. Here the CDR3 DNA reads TGTGCCAGCAGCGCCGGGACAGCTAATTCACCCCTCCACTTT.

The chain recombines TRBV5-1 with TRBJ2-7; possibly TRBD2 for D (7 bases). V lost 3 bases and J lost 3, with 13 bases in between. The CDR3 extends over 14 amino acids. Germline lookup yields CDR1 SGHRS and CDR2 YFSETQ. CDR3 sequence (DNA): TGCGCCAGCAGCTGGGGGGGGGCCCGCTACGAGCAGTACTTC. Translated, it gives CASSWGGARYEQYF. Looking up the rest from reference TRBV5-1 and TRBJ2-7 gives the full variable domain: KAGVTQTPRYLIKTRGQQVTLSCSPISGHRSVSWYQQTPGQGLQFLFEYFSETQRNKGNFPGRFSGRQFSNSRSEMNVSTLELGDSALYLCASSWGGARYEQYFGPGTRLTVT.

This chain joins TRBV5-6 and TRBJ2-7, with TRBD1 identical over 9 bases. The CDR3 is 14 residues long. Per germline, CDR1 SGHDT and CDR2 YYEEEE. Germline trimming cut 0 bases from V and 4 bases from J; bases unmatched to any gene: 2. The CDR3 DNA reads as TGTGCCAGCAGCTTGGCGGGACAGGGTTACGAGCAGTACTTC. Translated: CASSLAGQGYEQYF.

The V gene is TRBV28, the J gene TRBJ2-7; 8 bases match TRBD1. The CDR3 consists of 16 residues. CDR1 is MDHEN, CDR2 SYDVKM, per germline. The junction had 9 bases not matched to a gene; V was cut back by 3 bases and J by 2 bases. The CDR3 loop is CASSLGAGTGTYEQYF. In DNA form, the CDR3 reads TGTGCCAGCAGTTTGGGGGCCGGGACAGGAACCTACGAGCAGTACTTC.

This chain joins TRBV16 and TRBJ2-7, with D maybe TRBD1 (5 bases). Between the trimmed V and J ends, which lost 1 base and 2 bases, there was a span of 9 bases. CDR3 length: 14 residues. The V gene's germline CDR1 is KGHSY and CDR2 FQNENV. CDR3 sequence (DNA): TGTGCCAGCAGCCAATTCGACAGCCCCTACGAGCAGTACTTC. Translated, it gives CASSQFDSPYEQYF. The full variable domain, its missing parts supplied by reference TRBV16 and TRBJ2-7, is GEEVAQTPKHLVRGEGQKAKLYCAPIKGHSYVFWYQQVLKNEFKFLISFQNENVFDETGMPKERFSAKCLPNSPCSLEIQATKLEDSAVYFCASSQFDSPYEQYFGPGTRLTVT.

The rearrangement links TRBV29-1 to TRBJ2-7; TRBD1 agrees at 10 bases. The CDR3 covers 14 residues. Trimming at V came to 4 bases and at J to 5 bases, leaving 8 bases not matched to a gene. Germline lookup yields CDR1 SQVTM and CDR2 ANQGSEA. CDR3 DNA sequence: TGCAGCGTTGCCGCCCGGGACAGGGGCCACGAGCAGTACTTC. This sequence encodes CSVAARDRGHEQYF.

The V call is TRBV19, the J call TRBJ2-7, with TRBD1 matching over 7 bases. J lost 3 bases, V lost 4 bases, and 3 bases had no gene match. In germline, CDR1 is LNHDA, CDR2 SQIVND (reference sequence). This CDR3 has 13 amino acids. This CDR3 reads CASSTRQGYEQYF. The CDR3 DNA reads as TGTGCCAGTAGTACCCGACAGGGCTACGAGCAGTACTTC.

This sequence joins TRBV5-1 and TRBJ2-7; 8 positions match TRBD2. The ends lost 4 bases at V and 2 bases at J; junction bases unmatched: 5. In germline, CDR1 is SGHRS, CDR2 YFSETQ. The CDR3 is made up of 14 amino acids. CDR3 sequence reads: CASSNSGATYEQYF. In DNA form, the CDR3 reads TGCGCCAGCAGCAATAGCGGGGCCACCTACGAGCAGTACTTC. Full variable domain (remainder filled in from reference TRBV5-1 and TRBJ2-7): KAGVTQTPRYLIKTRGQQVTLSCSPISGHRSVSWYQQTPGQGLQFLFEYFSETQRNKGNFPGRFSGRQFSNSRSEMNVSTLELGDSALYLCASSNSGATYEQYFGPGTRLTVT.

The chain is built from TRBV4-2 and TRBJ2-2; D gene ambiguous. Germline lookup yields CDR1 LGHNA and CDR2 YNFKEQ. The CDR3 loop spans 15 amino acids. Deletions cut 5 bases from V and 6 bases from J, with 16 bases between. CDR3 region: CASSTETAVSGELFF. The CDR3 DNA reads TGTGCCAGCAGCACCGAGACCGCGGTCTCCGGGGAGCTGTTTTTT.

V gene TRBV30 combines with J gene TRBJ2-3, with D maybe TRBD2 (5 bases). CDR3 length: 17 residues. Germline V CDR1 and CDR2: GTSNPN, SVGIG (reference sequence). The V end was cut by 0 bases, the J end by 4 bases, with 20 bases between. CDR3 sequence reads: CAWSVFRLGRVADTQYF. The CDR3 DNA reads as TGTGCCTGGAGTGTTTTCCGGTTAGGGCGGGTCGCAGATACGCAGTATTTT.

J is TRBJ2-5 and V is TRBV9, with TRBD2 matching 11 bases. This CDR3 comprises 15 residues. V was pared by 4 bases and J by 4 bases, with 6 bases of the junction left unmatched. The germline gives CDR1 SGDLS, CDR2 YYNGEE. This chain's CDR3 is CASSLLAGVGETQYF. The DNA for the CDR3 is TGTGCCAGCAGCTTACTAGCGGGAGTCGGAGAGACCCAGTACTTC.

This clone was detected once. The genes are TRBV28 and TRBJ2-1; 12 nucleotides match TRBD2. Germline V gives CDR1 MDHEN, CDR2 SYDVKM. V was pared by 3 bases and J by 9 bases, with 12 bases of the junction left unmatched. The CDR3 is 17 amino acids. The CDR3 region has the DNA TGTGCCAGCAGTTTTTCTTCTAGCGGGAGGGCCCTCGTTGAGCAGTTCTTC. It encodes CASSFSSSGRALVEQFF.